Below, 20 T cell receptor beta chains from the same sample are listed, as sequenced in a study of blood T cell repertoires in COVID-19. Assay used: immunoSEQ multiplex PCR; TCRdb lists only in-frame clones, some missing. The sample gives roughly 200,000 clones, around nine tenths of which show up once; around 3% is in the top ten. Input material: peripheral blood. The receptors stem from a man aged 40-49 years with active or convalescent COVID-19.

The chain links TRBV4-2 to TRBJ2-3; the match to TRBD2 covers 14 bases. This CDR3 has 16 residues. The V gene end was trimmed by 3 bases and the J gene end by 5 bases; junction bases not matched to a gene: 4. Germline loops: CDR1 LGHNA, CDR2 YNFKEQ. The CDR3 loop reads CASSHPGTSGGDTQYF. The DNA for the CDR3 is TGTGCCAGCAGCCACCCCGGGACTAGCGGGGGAGATACGCAGTATTTT.

The chain recombines TRBV29-1 with TRBJ1-6; 9 bases map to TRBD1. The CDR3 is 13 residues long. V shed 6 bases, J shed 10 bases, and the junction held 7 bases outside the gene matches. Germline V lookup: CDR1 SQVTM, CDR2 ANQGSEA. DNA for the CDR3: TGCAGCGTCGCCGGGACAGGGACATCACCCCTCCACTTT. This encodes CSVAGTGTSPLHF.

This clone was seen just once. The V call is TRBV10-3, the J call TRBJ1-1, with D perhaps matching TRBD1 (5 bases). Germline V gene data show CDR1 as ENHRY and CDR2 as SYGVKD. This CDR3 comprises 15 residues. The V end was cut by 2 bases, the J end by 3 bases, with 13 bases between. The CDR3 nucleotides read TGTGCCATCAGTGAGCGCAGGGTAGGGGACACTGAAGCTTTCTTT. This translates into CAISERRVGDTEAFF.

The genes are TRBV28 and TRBJ2-2; 9 nucleotides align to TRBD2. Germline CDR1 reads MDHEN; CDR2 reads SYDVKM. The CDR3 loop spans 15 amino acids. Trimming removed 6 bases from V and 5 bases from J; junction bases left unmatched: 7. CDR3 protein: CASSRAGGKTGELFF. The DNA for the CDR3 is TGTGCCAGCAGCCGAGCGGGGGGAAAAACCGGGGAGCTGTTTTTT.

Only a few counts were recorded for this clone. V and J are TRBV6-5 and TRBJ1-5; 9 nucleotides agree with TRBD1. This CDR3 has 14 residues. CDR1 and CDR2 (germline): MNHEY, SVGAGI. The J segment lost 4 bases and the V segment lost 6 bases, leaving 4 bases of the junction unmatched. The CDR3 DNA sequence: TGTGCCAGCAGACACAGGGGGCGGAATCAGCCCCAGCATTTT. Its translation: CASRHRGRNQPQHF.

The rearrangement joins TRBV27 to TRBJ2-1; tentative D call: TRBD2 (6 bases). This CDR3 region has 15 residues. Germline lookup yields CDR1 MNHEY and CDR2 SMNVEV (reference sequence). V was trimmed by 7 bases and J by 0 bases, leaving 13 bases between them. The DNA of the CDR3 is TGTGCCAGCAACAACGGGGGAAGCTCCTACAATGAGCAGTTCTTC. This sequence encodes CASNNGGSSYNEQFF.

The gene calls are TRBV21-1 and TRBJ2-3; TRBD1 was called by the table and not checked on the DNA. TRBV21-1 is described as a pseudogene. This CDR3 comprises 18 residues. The DNA for the CDR3 is TGTGCCAGCAGCAAAGTTCAACCGACCAGGGCCCCCTCAGATACGCAGTATTTT. Its protein product is CASSKVQPTRAPSDTQYF.

V gene TRBV4-2 combines with J gene TRBJ2-1; a weak D match, TRBD2 (5 bases). The CDR3 has 16 residues. CDR1 is LGHNA and CDR2 is YNFKEQ in the germline V gene. With 2 bases removed from V and 2 bases from J, the gap between germline ends came to 13 bases. This chain's CDR3 is CASSQPGGSTYNEQFF. The CDR3 nucleotides read TGTGCCAGCAGCCAACCGGGCGGGTCCACCTACAATGAGCAGTTCTTC.

The chain combines TRBV2 with TRBJ2-7; D may be TRBD1 (6 bases). There are 15 residues in the CDR3. The V end was cut by 5 bases, the J end by 7 bases, with 21 bases between. CDR1 is SNHLY, CDR2 FYNNEI, per germline. CDR3 sequence reads: CASSLLGATETEQYF. In nucleotides, the CDR3 is TGTGCCAGCAGTCTATTGGGGGCTACCGAGACAGAGCAGTACTTC.

This rearrangement joins TRBV19 to TRBJ2-7; 9 bases are shared with TRBD1. Losses at the gene ends were 5 bases for V and 6 bases for J; bases not matched to a gene: 8. Germline loops: CDR1 LNHDA, CDR2 SQIVND (reference sequence). CDR3 length equals 14 residues. The CDR3 sequence is CASSFRDRVSEQYF. CDR3 bases: TGTGCCAGTAGTTTCCGGGACAGGGTTTCCGAGCAGTACTTC.

V gene TRBV7-3 combines with J gene TRBJ1-1; D not certain. Germline assignment: CDR1 SGHTA and CDR2 FQGTGA. V lost 4 bases to trimming and J lost 0 bases, with 6 bases between them. CDR3 length: 13 residues. CDR3: CASSSQMNTEAFF. The CDR3 DNA is TGTGCCAGCAGCTCCCAGATGAACACTGAAGCTTTCTTT.

The chain couples TRBV18 to TRBJ2-5; D possibly corresponds to TRBD2 (6 bases). Germline lookup yields CDR1 KGHSH and CDR2 LQKENI. Trimming removed 3 bases from V and 2 bases from J, with 7 bases in between. The CDR3 has 13 residues. CDR3 residues: CASSPGGQETQYF. In DNA, the CDR3 is TGTGCCAGCTCACCGGGGGGTCAAGAGACCCAGTACTTC.

The V gene is TRBV9, the J gene TRBJ2-1, with D tentatively TRBD1 (6 bases). Germline CDR1 and CDR2: SGDLS and YYNGEE. The CDR3 consists of 12 residues. V was pared by 4 bases and J by 9 bases, with 11 bases between. CDR3 sequence (DNA): TGTGCCAGCAGCACTACAGGGTTTGAGCAGTTCTTC. Protein sequence: CASSTTGFEQFF.

The rearrangement uses TRBV25-1 and TRBJ1-6, with D maybe TRBD1 (6 bases). Trimming pared 3 bases from V and 9 bases from J, leaving 18 bases between. The CDR3 covers 16 residues. The germline gives CDR1 MGHDK, CDR2 SYGVNS. The chain's CDR3 is CASSDTNMGGASPLHF. DNA for the CDR3: TGTGCCAGCAGTGATACTAATATGGGGGGGGCTTCACCCCTCCACTTT.

This clone came up a few times. This chain joins TRBV21-1 and TRBJ1-3; the listed D gene, TRBD1, was not tested against the DNA. TRBV21-1 is labeled a pseudogene. The CDR3 is 18 amino acids. The DNA of the CDR3 is TGTGCCAACCGCGGTTGGACAGGGACCCCTCGTTCTGGAAACACCATATATTTT. This translates into CANRGWTGTPRSGNTIYF.

The rearrangement uses TRBV19 and TRBJ1-1, with D unclear. CDR1 is LNHDA, CDR2 SQIVND, per germline (reference sequence). The V and J ends lost 6 bases and 3 bases respectively, with 8 bases between them. The CDR3 consists of 12 residues. The CDR3, as DNA: TGTGCCAGTAGGTACTCGGACACTGAAGCTTTCTTT. It specifies CASRYSDTEAFF.

This sequence joins TRBV4-3 and TRBJ1-4; 8 nucleotides agree with TRBD1. Trimming at V came to 1 base and at J to 8 bases, leaving 6 bases not matched to a gene. The CDR3 spans 15 residues. Germline V CDR1 and CDR2: LGHNA, YSLEER. CDR3 sequence (DNA): TGCGCCAGCAGCCAAGGACAGGGGAGGGGGGAAAAACTGTTTTTT. Amino acids: CASSQGQGRGEKLFF.

The chain combines TRBV12-5 with TRBJ1-4, with 8 bases matching TRBD1. Germline CDR1 reads LGHNT; CDR2 reads FRNRAP. The CDR3 covers 19 residues. The ends lost 2 bases at V and 2 bases at J; junction bases unmatched: 13. This CDR3 reads CASGLKTGTGLSTNEKLFF. CDR3 nucleotides: TGTGCTAGTGGTTTGAAGACCGGGACAGGTCTGTCGACTAATGAAAAACTGTTTTTT. The variable domain in full, completed from reference TRBV12-5 and TRBJ1-4, reads DARVTQTPRHKVTEMGQEVTMRCQPILGHNTVFWYRQTMMQGLELLAYFRNRAPLDDSGMPKDRFSAEMPDATLATLKIQPSEPRDSAVYFCASGLKTGTGLSTNEKLFFGSGTQLSVL.

In this sample, this clone turned up once. The chain links TRBV2 to TRBJ2-2; D remains unclear. The CDR3 sequence is 14 residues long. Trimming took 1 base from V and 4 from J, leaving 7 bases between them. The germline CDR1 and CDR2 sequences are SNHLY and FYNNEI. The DNA of the CDR3 is TGTGCCAGCAGTGAAGGGTGGGCCACCGGGGAGCTGTTTTTT. Its protein is CASSEGWATGELFF.

The chain has TRBV4-2 and TRBJ1-6; 9 nucleotides align to TRBD1. This CDR3 contains 16 residues. From germline, CDR1 is LGHNA and CDR2 YNFKEQ. Germline trimming cut 1 base from V and 6 bases from J; bases unmatched to any gene: 4. The CDR3 coding sequence is TGTGCCAGCAGCCAAGGACAGGGGGAACGTAATTCACCCCTCCACTTT. This gives the protein CASSQGQGERNSPLHF.